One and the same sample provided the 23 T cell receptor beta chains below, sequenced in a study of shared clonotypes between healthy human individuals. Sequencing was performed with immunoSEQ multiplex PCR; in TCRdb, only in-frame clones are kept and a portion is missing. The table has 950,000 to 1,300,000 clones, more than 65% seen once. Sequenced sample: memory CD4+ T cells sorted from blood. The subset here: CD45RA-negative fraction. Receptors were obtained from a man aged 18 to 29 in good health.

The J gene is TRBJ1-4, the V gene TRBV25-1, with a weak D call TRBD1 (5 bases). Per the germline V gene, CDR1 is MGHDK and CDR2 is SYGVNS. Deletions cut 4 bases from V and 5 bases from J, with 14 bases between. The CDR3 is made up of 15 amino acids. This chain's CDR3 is CASSVLTAQNEKLFF. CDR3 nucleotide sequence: TGTGCCAGCAGTGTGCTGACAGCCCAGAATGAAAAACTGTTTTTT.

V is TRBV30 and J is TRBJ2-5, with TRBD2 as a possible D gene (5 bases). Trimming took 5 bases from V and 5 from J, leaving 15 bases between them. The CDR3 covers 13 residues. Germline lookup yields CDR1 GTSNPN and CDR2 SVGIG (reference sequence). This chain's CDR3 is CAWGGKGAETQYF. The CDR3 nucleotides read TGTGCCTGGGGAGGTAAGGGTGCCGAGACCCAGTACTTC.

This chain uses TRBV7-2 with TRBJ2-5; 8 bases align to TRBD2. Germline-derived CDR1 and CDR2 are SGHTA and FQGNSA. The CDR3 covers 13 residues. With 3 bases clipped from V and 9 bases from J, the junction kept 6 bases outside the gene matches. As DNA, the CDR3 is TGTGCCAGCAGCTTCGGGACTAGTTTCCCCCAGTACTTC. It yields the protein CASSFGTSFPQYF.

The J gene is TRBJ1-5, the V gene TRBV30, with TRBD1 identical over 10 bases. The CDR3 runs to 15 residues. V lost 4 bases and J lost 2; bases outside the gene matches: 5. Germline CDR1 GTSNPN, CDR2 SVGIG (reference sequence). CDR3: CAWTVGTGGNQPQHF. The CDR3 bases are TGTGCCTGGACCGTGGGGACAGGGGGCAATCAGCCCCAGCATTTT.

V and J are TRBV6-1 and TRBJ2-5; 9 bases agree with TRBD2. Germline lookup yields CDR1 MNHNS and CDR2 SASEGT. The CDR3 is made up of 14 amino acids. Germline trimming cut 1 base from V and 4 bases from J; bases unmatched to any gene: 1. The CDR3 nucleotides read TGTGCCAGCAGTGAAGGAGCGGGGGGAGAGACCCAGTACTTC. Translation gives CASSEGAGGETQYF.

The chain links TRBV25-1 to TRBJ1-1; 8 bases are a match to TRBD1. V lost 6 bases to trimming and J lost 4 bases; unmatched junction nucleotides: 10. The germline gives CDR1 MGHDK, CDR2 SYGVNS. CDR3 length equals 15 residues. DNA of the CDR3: TGTGCCAGCAGCAACTCCAGGGGGCTGAGCACTGAAGCTTTCTTT. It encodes CASSNSRGLSTEAFF.

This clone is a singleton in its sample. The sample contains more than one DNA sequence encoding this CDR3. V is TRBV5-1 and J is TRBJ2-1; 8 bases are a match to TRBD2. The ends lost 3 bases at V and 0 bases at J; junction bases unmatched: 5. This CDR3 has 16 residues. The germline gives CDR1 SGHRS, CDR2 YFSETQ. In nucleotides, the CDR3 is TGCGCCAGCAGCTCCCCGAGCGGGAGCTCCTACAATGAGCAGTTCTTC. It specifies CASSSPSGSSYNEQFF.

The CDR3 DNA is TGCAGCGTCGGGGATCTAGCGGGGGGCGGAGAGACCCAGTACTTC. Its protein is CSVGDLAGGGETQYF. The genes are TRBV29-1 and TRBJ2-5; 11 bases are a match to TRBD2. Trimming at V came to 6 bases and at J to 4 bases, leaving 10 bases not matched to a gene. The CDR3 consists of 15 residues. Germline-derived CDR1 and CDR2 are SQVTM and ANQGSEA.

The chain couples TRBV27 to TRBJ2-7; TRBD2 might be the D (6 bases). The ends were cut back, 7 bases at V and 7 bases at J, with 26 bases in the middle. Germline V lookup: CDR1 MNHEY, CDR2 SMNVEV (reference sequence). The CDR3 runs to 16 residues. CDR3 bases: TGTGCCAGCATCATCGCCCTACTAGCCGTCTTACGAGAGCAGTACTTC. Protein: CASIIALLAVLREQYF.

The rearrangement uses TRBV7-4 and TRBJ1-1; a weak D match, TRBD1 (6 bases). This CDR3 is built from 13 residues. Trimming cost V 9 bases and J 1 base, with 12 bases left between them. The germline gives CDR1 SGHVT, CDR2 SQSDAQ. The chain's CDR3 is CARMRGWNTEAFF. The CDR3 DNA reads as TGTGCCAGGATGAGGGGGTGGAACACTGAAGCTTTCTTT.

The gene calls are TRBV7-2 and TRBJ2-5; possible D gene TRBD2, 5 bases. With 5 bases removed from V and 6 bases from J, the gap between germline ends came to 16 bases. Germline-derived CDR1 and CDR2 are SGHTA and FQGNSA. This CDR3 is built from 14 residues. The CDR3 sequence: CASSQNVDGKTQYF. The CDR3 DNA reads TGTGCCAGCAGCCAGAATGTTGACGGGAAGACCCAGTACTTC.

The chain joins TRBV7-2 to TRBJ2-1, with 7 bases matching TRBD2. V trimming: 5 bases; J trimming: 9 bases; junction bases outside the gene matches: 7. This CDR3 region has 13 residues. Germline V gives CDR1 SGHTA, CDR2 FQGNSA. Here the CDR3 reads CASSAASGGEQFF. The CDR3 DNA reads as TGTGCCAGCAGCGCCGCTAGCGGTGGTGAGCAGTTCTTC.

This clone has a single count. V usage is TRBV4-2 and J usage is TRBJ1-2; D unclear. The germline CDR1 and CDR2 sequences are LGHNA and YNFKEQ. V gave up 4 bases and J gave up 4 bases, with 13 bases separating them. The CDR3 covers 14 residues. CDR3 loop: CASSPRSGGYGYTF. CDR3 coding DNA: TGTGCCAGCAGCCCCCGGTCCGGCGGCTATGGCTACACCTTC.

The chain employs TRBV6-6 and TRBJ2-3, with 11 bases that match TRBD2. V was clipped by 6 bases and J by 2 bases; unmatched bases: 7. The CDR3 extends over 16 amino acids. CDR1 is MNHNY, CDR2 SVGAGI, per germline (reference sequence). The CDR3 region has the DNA TGTGCCAGCAGGGACGGGACTAGCGGAAACACAGATACGCAGTATTTT. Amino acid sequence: CASRDGTSGNTDTQYF.

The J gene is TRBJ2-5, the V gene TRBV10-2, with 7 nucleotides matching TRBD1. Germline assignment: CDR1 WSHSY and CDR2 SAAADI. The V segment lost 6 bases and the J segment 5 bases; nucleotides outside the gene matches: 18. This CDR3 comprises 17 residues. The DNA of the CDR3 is TGCGCCAGCAGGGGACAAACAGGGGTTTGGGAAGTGGAGACCCAGTACTTC. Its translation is CASRGQTGVWEVETQYF.

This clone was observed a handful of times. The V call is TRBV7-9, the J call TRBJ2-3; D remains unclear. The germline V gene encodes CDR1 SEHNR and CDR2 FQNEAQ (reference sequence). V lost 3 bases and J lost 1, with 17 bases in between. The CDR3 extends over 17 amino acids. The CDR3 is CASSFPPRPGGTDTQYF. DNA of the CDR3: TGTGCCAGCAGCTTCCCCCCCCGGCCCGGAGGCACAGATACGCAGTATTTT.

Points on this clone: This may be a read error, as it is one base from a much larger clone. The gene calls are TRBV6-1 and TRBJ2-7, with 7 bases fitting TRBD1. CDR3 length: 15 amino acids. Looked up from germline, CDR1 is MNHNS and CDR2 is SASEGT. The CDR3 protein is CASRTPGTVSCEQYF. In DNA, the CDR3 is TGTGCCAGCCGAACACCCGGGACAGTCTCCTGCGAGCAGTACTTC.

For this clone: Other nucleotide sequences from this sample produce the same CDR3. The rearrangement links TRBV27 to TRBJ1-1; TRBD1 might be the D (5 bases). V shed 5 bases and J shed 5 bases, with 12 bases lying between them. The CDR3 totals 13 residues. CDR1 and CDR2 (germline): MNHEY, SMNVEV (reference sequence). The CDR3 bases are TGTGCCAGCAGTCTCTGGGGGAGTACTGAAGCTTTCTTT. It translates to CASSLWGSTEAFF.

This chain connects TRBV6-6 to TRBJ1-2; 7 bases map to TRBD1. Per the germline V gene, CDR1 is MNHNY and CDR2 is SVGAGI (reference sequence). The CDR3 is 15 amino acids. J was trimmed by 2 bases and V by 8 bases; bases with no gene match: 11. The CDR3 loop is CASHKPGTENYGYTF. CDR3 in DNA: TGTGCCAGCCATAAACCTGGGACAGAGAACTATGGCTACACCTTC.

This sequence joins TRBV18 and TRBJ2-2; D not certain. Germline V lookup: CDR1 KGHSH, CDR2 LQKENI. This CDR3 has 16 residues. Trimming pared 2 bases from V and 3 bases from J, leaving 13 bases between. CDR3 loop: CASSPVSPADTGELFF. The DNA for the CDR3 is TGTGCCAGCTCACCAGTGTCCCCGGCGGACACCGGGGAGCTGTTTTTT.

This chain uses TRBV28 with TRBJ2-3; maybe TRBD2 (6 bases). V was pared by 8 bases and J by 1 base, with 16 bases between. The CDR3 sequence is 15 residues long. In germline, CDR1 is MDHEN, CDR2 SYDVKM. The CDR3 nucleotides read TGTGCCAGCCACGGAGGCGGGGCCCGCACAGATACGCAGTATTTT. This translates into CASHGGGARTDTQYF.

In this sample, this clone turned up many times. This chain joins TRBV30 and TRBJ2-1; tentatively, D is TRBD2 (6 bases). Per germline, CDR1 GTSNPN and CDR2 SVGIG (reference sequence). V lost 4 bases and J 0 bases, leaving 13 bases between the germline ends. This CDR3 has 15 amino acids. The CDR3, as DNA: TGTGCCTGGACCCGGACCGGGGGCTCCTACAATGAGCAGTTCTTC. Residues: CAWTRTGGSYNEQFF.

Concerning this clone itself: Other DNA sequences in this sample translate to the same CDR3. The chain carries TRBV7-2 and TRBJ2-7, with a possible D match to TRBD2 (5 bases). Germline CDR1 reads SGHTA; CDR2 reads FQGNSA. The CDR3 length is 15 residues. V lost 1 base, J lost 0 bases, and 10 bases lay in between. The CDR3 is CASSLGRGSSYEQYF. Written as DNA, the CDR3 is TGTGCCAGCAGCTTAGGACGGGGTAGCTCCTACGAGCAGTACTTC.